These 14 T cell receptor beta chains share one sample of origin, sequenced in a study of CD8+CD57+ T cells in acquired aplastic anemia. All sequencing subjects had displayed CD8+CD57+ cell expansion on flow cytometry. TCR beta VDJ and CDR3 profiling used genomic DNA as template. TCRdb re-called the reads through MiXCR, storing one row per CDR3 protein. The repertoire includes 100,000 to 150,000 distinct CDR3 sequences, 30% to 45% of them detected once, and about 2.4% sits in the top ten. Material: sorted CD4+, CD8+, or CD8+CD57+ T cells (not recorded which) from PBMCs. Every receptor here comes from a human donor with aplastic anemia.

In its sample, this clonotype was seen many times. The CDR3 region is CASRSRSGGTREQYF. In nucleotides, the CDR3 is TGTGCCAGCAGGTCTCGTAGCGGGGGAACTCGCGAGCAGTACTTC. The gene calls are TRBV5-5 and TRBJ2-7; 9 bases agree with TRBD2. This CDR3 has 15 residues. With V trimmed by 5 bases and J by 6 bases, 12 bases remained unmatched. The germline V gene encodes CDR1 SGHKS and CDR2 YYEKEE (reference sequence).

J is TRBJ2-1 and V is TRBV2; possible D gene TRBD2, 6 bases. The CDR3 runs to 12 residues. The V gene's germline CDR1 is SNHLY and CDR2 FYNNEI. V was shortened by 8 bases and J by 2 bases, with 7 bases between the two germline ends. The CDR3 sequence is CASGGTYNEQFF. DNA of the CDR3: TGTGCCAGCGGGGGGACCTACAATGAGCAGTTCTTC. Combining the CDR3 with reference TRBV2 and TRBJ2-1 gives the whole variable domain EPEVTQTPSHQVTQMGQEVILRCVPISNHLYFYWYRQILGQKVEFLVSFYNNEISEKSEIFDDQFSVERPDGSNFTLKIRSTKLEDSAMYFCASGGTYNEQFFGPGTRLTVL.

This clonotype occurred once. A read error may produce the germline difference seen at one junction end. The J gene is TRBJ1-1, the V gene TRBV2; D is perhaps TRBD1 (5 bases). Germline V gene data show CDR1 as SNHLY and CDR2 as FYNNEI. The CDR3 consists of 14 residues. CDR3 nucleotides: TGTGCCAGCAGTGTGGACATGAGGAACACTGAAGCTCTCTTC. Encoded protein: CASSVDMRNTEALF.

This clonotype occurred a few times. The chain joins TRBV3-1 to TRBJ1-5; D not certain. Trimming pared 3 bases from V and 4 bases from J, leaving 13 bases between. Germline CDR1 LGHDT, CDR2 YNNKEL (reference sequence). The CDR3 is 15 amino acids. The CDR3 nucleotides read TGTGCCAGCAGCCAGGACGTCTGGGATAATCAGCCCCAGCATTTT. Translation gives CASSQDVWDNQPQHF.

As for this clonotype: A much larger clone differs from this one at a single base, so this may be a read error. Since no conserved phenylalanine or tryptophan closes the CDR3, a read error is the likely cause. The chain uses TRBV12-3 or TRBV12-4 and TRBJ1-1, with a weak D call TRBD1 (6 bases). The CDR3 sequence is 13 residues long. Trimming took off 7 bases at V and 0 bases at J, with 9 bases between the two ends. The chain's CDR3 is CASTGQMNTEAFS. In DNA, the CDR3 is TGTGCCAGCACAGGACAGATGAACACTGAAGCTTTCTCT.

Of note for this clonotype: A clone one base away is much larger, so this may be a read error. This is likely a read error, given that the CDR3 carries no conserved phenylalanine or tryptophan at its end. The V gene is TRBV18, the J gene TRBJ1-6; D not certain. Trimming shortened V by 2 bases and J by 8 bases, and 7 bases separated the two germline ends. This CDR3 contains 13 residues. The germline CDR1 and CDR2 sequences are KGHSH and LQKENI. CDR3 nucleotide sequence: TGTGCCAGCTCACCAGGGAGGGATTCACCCCTCCACTAT. Translated, it gives CASSPGRDSPLHY.

This clonotype was seen just once. A much larger clone lies one base from this, so it may be a read error. The chain combines TRBV29-1 with TRBJ2-4; D remains unclear. The CDR3 covers 15 residues. Germline CDR1 and CDR2: SQVTM and ANQGSEA. The CDR3 loop reads CSVAQSEVSKNTQYF. The CDR3 nucleotides read TGCAGCGTTGCCCAGAGCGAGGTCTCCAAAAACACTCAGTACTTC.

This clonotype was found many times. The rearrangement links TRBV7-9 to TRBJ1-2; 7 nucleotides align to TRBD1. Per the germline V gene, CDR1 is SEHNR and CDR2 is FQNEAQ (reference sequence). With 4 bases clipped from V and 5 bases from J, the junction kept 10 bases outside the gene matches. The CDR3 extends over 15 amino acids. The CDR3 DNA is TGTGCCAGCAGCTCCTCTGACAGGGTGGAGTATGGCTACACCTTC. The encoded protein is CASSSSDRVEYGYTF.

The gene calls are TRBV6-2 or TRBV6-3 and TRBJ2-3; D remains ambiguous. CDR1 and CDR2 (germline): MNHEY, SVGEGT. CDR3 length: 13 residues. V lost 2 bases to trimming and J lost 6 bases, with 9 bases between them. Here the CDR3 reads CASSYEDRDTQYF. CDR3 DNA: TGTGCCAGCAGTTACGAAGATAGGGATACGCAGTATTTT.

In regard to this clonotype: It may be a read error: a sequence one base away is much more abundant. V gene TRBV11-2 combines with J gene TRBJ2-7, with 9 nucleotides matching TRBD1. Per germline, CDR1 SGHAT and CDR2 FQNNGV. V gave up 8 bases and J gave up 3 bases; unmatched junction bases: 11. This CDR3 is 15 amino acids long. The CDR3 DNA sequence: TGTGCCAGCGGCCCGAACAGGGGGCGAGGCTACGAGCAGTACTTC. It specifies CASGPNRGRGYEQYF.

This clonotype was seen many times. The J gene is TRBJ1-2, the V gene TRBV20-1; no clear D gene. V gave up 3 bases and J gave up 4 bases, with 12 bases separating them. The CDR3 is made up of 13 amino acids. CDR1 and CDR2 (germline): DFQATT, SNEGSKA (reference sequence). CDR3 amino acids: CSASSPEAYGYTF. The CDR3 nucleotides are TGCAGTGCTAGCAGCCCCGAGGCCTATGGCTACACCTTC.

Regarding this clonotype: The junction departs from germline at one end; a sequencing error may be responsible. The chain uses TRBV2 and TRBJ2-3, with 8 bases matching TRBD2. The CDR3 length is 15 residues. From germline, CDR1 is SNHLY and CDR2 FYNNEI. The CDR3 here is CARRWGGGRTDTQYF. The DNA of the CDR3 is TGTGCCCGCAGATGGGGCGGGGGGCGCACAGATACGCAGTATTTT. Complete variable domain (other parts from reference TRBV2 and TRBJ2-3): EPEVTQTPSHQVTQMGQEVILRCVPISNHLYFYWYRQILGQKVEFLVSFYNNEISEKSEIFDDQFSVERPDGSNFTLKIRSTKLEDSAMYFCARRWGGGRTDTQYFGPGTRLTVL.

The CDR3 protein is CAISAREGGEAFF. Here the CDR3 DNA reads TGTGCCATCAGTGCCCGGGAAGGTGGTGAAGCTTTCTTT. The V call is TRBV10-3, the J call TRBJ1-1; no firm D call. The CDR3 has 13 amino acids. Trimming took off 4 bases at V and 7 bases at J, with 13 bases between the two ends. CDR1 is ENHRY and CDR2 is SYGVKD in the germline V gene.

This clonotype has at least ten counts. The chain uses TRBV5-1 and TRBJ1-4; TRBD1 is a possible D gene (5 bases). The germline V gene encodes CDR1 SGHRS and CDR2 YFSETQ. Trimming took 4 bases from V and 3 from J, leaving 10 bases between them. The CDR3 is 14 residues long. CDR3 sequence reads: CASSPGPANEKLFF. CDR3 coding DNA: TGCGCCAGCAGCCCAGGGCCGGCTAATGAAAAACTGTTTTTT.